The present T cell receptor (beta chain) was sequenced within a study of T-cell reconstitution after alpha-beta-depleted transplantation in children. A TCRbeta library incorporating unique molecular identifiers was prepared. TCRdb re-derived calls from the PCR reads in MiXCR, one entry per CDR3 protein. The data show roughly 310,000 distinct CDR3 sequences, 20% to 30% seen once. Of note for this clonotype: Its antigen is currently unknown. The germline gene is not matched at one end of the junction; a read error may be the cause.

Study-wide points: Fresh T-cell production supplied most of the T-cell counts and diversity seen one year after transplant. Surviving recipient cells, namely T cells and thymic progenitors, were the source of high day-60 TCRbeta diversity in some patients. Reported findings indicate that, about two months after transplant, alpha-beta T cells came from several hundred expanded clones, which were derived from non-depleted graft cells.

This sequence originates from a male patient aged 10 to 17 who had a stem cell transplant for acute lymphoblastic leukemia, so the T cells may come from the graft donor. The specimen comprised PBMCs, mostly from graft donor cells, sampled 180 days after TCRalphabeta/CD19-depleted stem cell transplant.

Written as DNA, the CDR3 is TGTGCCAGCAAACGGCGCACCGGGGGGCTGTTTTTT. It codes for CASKRRTGGLFF. This rearrangement joins TRBV6-5 to TRBJ2-2, with a possible D match to TRBD2 (6 bases). CDR1 and CDR2 from the germline V gene are MNHEY and SVGAGI. CDR3 length: 12 residues.